This record concerns one T cell receptor beta chain sequence. Its target is not known. This specimen comes from a study of blood T cells in healthy people across ages. Study-wide results and limits: When set beside aged donors, long-lived donors presented more naive CD4+ cells and higher diversity. Estimated diversity that came from one million T cells was considered an underestimate.

A second about 6 to 12 cycle PCR used barcoded and J-beta primers. TCRdb reanalysed the 5' RACE reads using MiXCR and keeps one entry per CDR3 protein. The data show 1.8 million or so distinct CDR3 sequences, approximately 39% seen once. V gave up 7 bases and J gave up 3 bases, with 13 bases separating them. The CDR3 covers 12 residues. From germline, CDR1 is SQVTM and CDR2 ANQGSEA. This sequence joins TRBV29-1 and TRBJ2-7; a possible D gene is TRBD1 (6 bases). This clonotype was obtained from a human donor in good health. Input material: blood. The CDR3 DNA reads TGCAGCGGGGCTACAGGGAGCTACGAGCAGTACTTC. Amino acid sequence: CSGATGSYEQYF.